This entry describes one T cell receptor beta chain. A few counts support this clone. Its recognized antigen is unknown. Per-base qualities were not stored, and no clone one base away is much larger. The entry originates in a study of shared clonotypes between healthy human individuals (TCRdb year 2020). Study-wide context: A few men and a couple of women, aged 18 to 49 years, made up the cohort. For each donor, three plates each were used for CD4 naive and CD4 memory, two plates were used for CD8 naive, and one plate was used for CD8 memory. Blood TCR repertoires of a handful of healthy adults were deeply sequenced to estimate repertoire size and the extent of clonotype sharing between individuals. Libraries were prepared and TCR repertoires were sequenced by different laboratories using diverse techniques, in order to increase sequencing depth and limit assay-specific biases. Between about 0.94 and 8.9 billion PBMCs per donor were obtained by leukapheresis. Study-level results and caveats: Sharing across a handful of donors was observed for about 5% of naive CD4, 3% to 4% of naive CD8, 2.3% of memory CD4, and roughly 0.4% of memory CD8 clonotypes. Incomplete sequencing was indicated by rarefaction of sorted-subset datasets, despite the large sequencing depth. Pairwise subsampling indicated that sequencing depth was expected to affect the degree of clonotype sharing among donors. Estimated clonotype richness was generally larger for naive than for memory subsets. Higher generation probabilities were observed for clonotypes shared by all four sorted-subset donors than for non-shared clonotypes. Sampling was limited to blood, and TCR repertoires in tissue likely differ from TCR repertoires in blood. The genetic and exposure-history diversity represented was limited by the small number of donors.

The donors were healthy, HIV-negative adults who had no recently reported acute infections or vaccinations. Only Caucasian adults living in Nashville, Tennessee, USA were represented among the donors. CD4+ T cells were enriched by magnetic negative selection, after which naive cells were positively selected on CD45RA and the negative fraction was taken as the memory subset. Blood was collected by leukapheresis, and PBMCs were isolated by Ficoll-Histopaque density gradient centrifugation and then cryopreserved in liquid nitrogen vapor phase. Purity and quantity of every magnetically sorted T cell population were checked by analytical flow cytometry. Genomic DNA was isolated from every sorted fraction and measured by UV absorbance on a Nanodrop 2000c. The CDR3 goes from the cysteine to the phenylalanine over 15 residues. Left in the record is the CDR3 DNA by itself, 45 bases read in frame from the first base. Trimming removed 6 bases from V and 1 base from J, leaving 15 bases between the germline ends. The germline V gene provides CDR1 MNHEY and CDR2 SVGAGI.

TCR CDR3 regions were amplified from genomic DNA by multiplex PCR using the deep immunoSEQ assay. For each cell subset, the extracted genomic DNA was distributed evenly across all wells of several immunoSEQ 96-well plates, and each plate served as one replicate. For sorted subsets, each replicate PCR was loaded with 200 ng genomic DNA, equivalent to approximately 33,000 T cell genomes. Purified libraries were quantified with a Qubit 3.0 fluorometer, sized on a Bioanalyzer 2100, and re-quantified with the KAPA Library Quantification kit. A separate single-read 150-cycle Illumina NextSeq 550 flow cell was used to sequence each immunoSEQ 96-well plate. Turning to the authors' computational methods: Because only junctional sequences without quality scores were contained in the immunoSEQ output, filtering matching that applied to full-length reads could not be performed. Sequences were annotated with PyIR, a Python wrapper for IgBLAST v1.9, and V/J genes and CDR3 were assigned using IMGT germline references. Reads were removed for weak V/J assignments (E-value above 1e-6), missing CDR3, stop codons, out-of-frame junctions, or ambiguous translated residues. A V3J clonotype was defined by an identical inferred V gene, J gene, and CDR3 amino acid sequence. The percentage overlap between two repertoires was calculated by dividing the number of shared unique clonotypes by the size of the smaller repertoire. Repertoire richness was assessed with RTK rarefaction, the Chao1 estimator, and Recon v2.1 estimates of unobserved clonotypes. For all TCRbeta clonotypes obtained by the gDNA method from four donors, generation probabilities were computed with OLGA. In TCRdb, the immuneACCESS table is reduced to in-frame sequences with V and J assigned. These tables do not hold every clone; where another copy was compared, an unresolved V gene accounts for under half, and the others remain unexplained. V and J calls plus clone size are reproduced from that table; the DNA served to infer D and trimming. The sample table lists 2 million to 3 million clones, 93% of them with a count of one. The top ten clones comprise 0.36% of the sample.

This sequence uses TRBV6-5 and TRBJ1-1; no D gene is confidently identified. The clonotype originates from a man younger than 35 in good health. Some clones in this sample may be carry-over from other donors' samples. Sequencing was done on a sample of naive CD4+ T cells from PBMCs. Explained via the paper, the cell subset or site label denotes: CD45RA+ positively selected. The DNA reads TGTGCCAGCAGGACGGGTAAGGCGGAGAACACTGAAGCTTTCTTT. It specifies CASRTGKAENTEAFF.